What follows are 7 T cell receptor beta chains derived from one specimen sequenced in a study of shared clonotypes between healthy human individuals. Clones were read by immunoSEQ multiplex PCR, and TCRdb kept only the in-frame ones, dropping some. The data show roughly 2.5 million clones, around 94% seen once. The sequenced material came from naive CD4+ T cells sorted from blood. Regarding subset: CD45RA+ positively selected. These TCRs come from a man between 18 and 29 years old in good health.

In this sample, this clone turned up a few times. Distinct nucleotide sequences in the sample also encode this CDR3. The chain employs TRBV6-1 and TRBJ1-3; D remains unclear. The CDR3 contains 15 residues. V was cut by 0 bases and J by 2 bases, with 8 bases left in between. Germline V gene lookup returns CDR1 MNHNS and CDR2 SASEGT. CDR3 in amino acids: CASSEAPGAGNTIYF. CDR3 DNA: TGTGCCAGCAGTGAAGCGCCAGGAGCTGGAAACACCATATATTTT.

The chain employs TRBV6-6 and TRBJ2-7; D is perhaps TRBD2 (5 bases). Germline CDR1 is MNHNY and CDR2 is SVGAGI (reference sequence). The CDR3 runs 14 residues. Trimming removed 0 bases from V and 2 bases from J, with 8 bases in between. The CDR3 region has the DNA TGTGCCAGCAGTTACTCCGGGGTAACCTACGAGCAGTACTTC. Translated: CASSYSGVTYEQYF.

The rearrangement links TRBV10-3 to TRBJ2-2; D perhaps matches TRBD1 (6 bases). Trimming cost V 6 bases and J 0 bases, with 11 bases left between them. There are 15 residues in the CDR3. Per the germline V gene, CDR1 is ENHRY and CDR2 is SYGVKD. The CDR3 spells CAIRPGTTNTGELFF. The CDR3 bases are TGTGCCATCAGACCTGGGACAACGAACACCGGGGAGCTGTTTTTT.

This chain links TRBV2 with TRBJ1-1, with D hard to call. V was cut by 4 bases and J by 6 bases, with 12 bases left in between. The CDR3 has 13 amino acids. CDR1 is SNHLY, CDR2 FYNNEI, per germline. CDR3 coding DNA: TGTGCCAGCAGTGTCGAGTATCAGGCTGAAGCTTTCTTT. Its translation: CASSVEYQAEAFF. The full variable domain, rest sourced from reference TRBV2 and TRBJ1-1, is EPEVTQTPSHQVTQMGQEVILRCVPISNHLYFYWYRQILGQKVEFLVSFYNNEISEKSEIFDDQFSVERPDGSNFTLKIRSTKLEDSAMYFCASSVEYQAEAFFGQGTRLTVV.

The rearrangement joins TRBV25-1 to TRBJ1-1; 8 positions match TRBD1. V gave up 6 bases and J gave up 3 bases; unmatched junction bases: 6. The CDR3 has 14 amino acids. The V gene's germline CDR1 is MGHDK and CDR2 SYGVNS. Written as DNA, the CDR3 is TGTGCCAGCAGAACAGGGGGTTCGTACACTGAAGCTTTCTTT. Its protein product is CASRTGGSYTEAFF.

V and J are TRBV5-4 and TRBJ1-1; TRBD1 might be the D (5 bases). Trimming removed 0 bases from V and 1 base from J, with 13 bases in between. Germline V lookup: CDR1 SGHNT, CDR2 YYREEE (reference sequence). CDR3 size: 16 residues. CDR3 DNA sequence: TGTGCCAGCAGCTTGGTAGGGGCAGGAAAGAACACTGAAGCTTTCTTT. Amino acid sequence: CASSLVGAGKNTEAFF.

J is TRBJ2-2 and V is TRBV7-9, with TRBD2 matching 9 bases. The ends lost 4 bases at V and 3 bases at J; junction bases unmatched: 9. The CDR3 loop spans 17 amino acids. CDR1 is SEHNR, CDR2 FQNEAQ, per germline (reference sequence). CDR3 nucleotide sequence: TGTGCCAGCAGCTCATTAGCGGGGGCCGGGGACACCGGGGAGCTGTTTTTT. Residues: CASSSLAGAGDTGELFF.